The 29 T cell receptor beta chains below were found in one sample sequenced in a study of shared clonotypes between healthy human individuals. Libraries were prepared by immunoSEQ multiplex PCR; TCRdb keeps only in-frame clonotypes and omits some of them. The repertoire holds 1 million to 1.2 million clones, with 77% as singletons. The sample was memory CD4+ T cells from PBMCs. Subset noted: CD45RA-negative fraction. Receptor source: a young man in good health. Some clones in this sample may be carry-over from other donors' samples.

This chain joins TRBV5-6 and TRBJ1-1, with D possibly being TRBD1 (5 bases). V lost 0 bases, J lost 3 bases, and 12 bases lay in between. This CDR3 has 15 amino acids. The germline V gene encodes CDR1 SGHDT and CDR2 YYEEEE. CDR3 protein: CASSLVGTWDTEAFF. In nucleotides, the CDR3 is TGTGCCAGCAGCTTGGTAGGGACGTGGGACACTGAAGCTTTCTTT.

This clone was observed once. The J gene is TRBJ1-2, the V gene TRBV18, with 8 bases that match TRBD1. Trimming at V came to 4 bases and at J to 7 bases, leaving 8 bases not matched to a gene. Germline V gene sequence: CDR1 KGHSH, CDR2 LQKENI. The CDR3 is 14 amino acids. CDR3 residues: CASSLPDREIGYTF. The CDR3, as DNA: TGTGCCAGCTCACTCCCGGACAGGGAAATTGGCTACACCTTC.

This clone was seen a handful of times. Other DNA sequences in this sample translate to the same CDR3. The chain is built from TRBV27 and TRBJ1-1; maybe TRBD1 (5 bases). The V and J ends lost 0 bases and 4 bases respectively, with 6 bases between them. CDR1 and CDR2 (germline): MNHEY, SMNVEV (reference sequence). This CDR3 is 13 amino acids long. CDR3 loop: CASSLSGGTEAFF. CDR3 nucleotides: TGTGCCAGCAGTTTATCGGGGGGCACTGAAGCTTTCTTT.

This clone was observed once. The CDR3 sequence is CASSEAGTGGWNTQYF. In nucleotides, the CDR3 is TGTGCCAGCAGTGAAGCCGGGACAGGGGGCTGGAATACGCAGTATTTT. The rearrangement links TRBV6-1 to TRBJ2-3; 12 bases line up with TRBD1. The germline V gene encodes CDR1 MNHNS and CDR2 SASEGT. J lost 7 bases, V lost 0 bases, and 5 bases had no gene match. The length of the CDR3 is 16 residues.

The chain links TRBV6-4 to TRBJ2-3, with D possibly matching TRBD1 (6 bases). Germline V CDR1 and CDR2: MRHNA, SNTAGT. V was shortened by 5 bases and J by 2 bases, with 14 bases between the two germline ends. The CDR3 covers 15 residues. The CDR3, as DNA: TGTGCCAGCAGTAGGACCGGGACACTCACAGATACGCAGTATTTT. Translated, it gives CASSRTGTLTDTQYF.

The chain joins TRBV7-9 to TRBJ1-4; 8 positions match TRBD1. J gave up 7 bases and V 4 bases, and 5 bases lay outside the gene matches. The CDR3 covers 14 residues. The germline gives CDR1 SEHNR, CDR2 FQNEAQ (reference sequence). The CDR3 sequence is CASSSSGTGEKLFF. CDR3 sequence (DNA): TGTGCCAGCAGCTCCTCCGGGACAGGTGAAAAACTGTTTTTT.

The chain links TRBV28 to TRBJ2-7; D remains unclear. The CDR3 has 13 residues. V lost 6 bases to trimming and J lost 2 bases, with 11 bases between them. CDR1 and CDR2 (germline): MDHEN, SYDVKM. This chain's CDR3 is CASSRPATYEQYF. The CDR3 DNA reads as TGTGCCAGCAGCCGCCCCGCTACCTACGAGCAGTACTTC.

V usage is TRBV4-2 and J usage is TRBJ1-5, with unresolved D. V was trimmed by 0 bases and J by 0 bases, leaving 9 bases between them. This CDR3 region has 16 residues. Looked up from germline, CDR1 is LGHNA and CDR2 is YNFKEQ. The CDR3 nucleotides read TGTGCCAGCAGCCAAGATGTCAGCTATAGCAATCAGCCCCAGCATTTT. Translation: CASSQDVSYSNQPQHF.

This chain connects TRBV30 to TRBJ2-2; D perhaps matches TRBD1 (5 bases). The germline CDR1 and CDR2 sequences are GTSNPN and SVGIG (reference sequence). This CDR3 contains 14 residues. V lost 3 bases and J lost 2, with 10 bases in between. The CDR3 bases are TGTGCCTGGAGGTTGGACATCAACACCGGGGAGCTGTTTTTT. Encoded protein: CAWRLDINTGELFF.

The chain combines TRBV27 with TRBJ2-2, with D perhaps TRBD2 (6 bases). Germline V gene data show CDR1 as MNHEY and CDR2 as SMNVEV (reference sequence). V dropped 5 bases and J dropped 9 bases, with 16 bases sitting between them. There are 14 residues in the CDR3. In DNA form, the CDR3 reads TGTGCCAGCAGTCCCGACCCTGGAGGGCGGGAGCTGTTTTTT. Encoded protein: CASSPDPGGRELFF.

The J gene is TRBJ2-5, the V gene TRBV7-2; the D is unclear. Looked up from germline, CDR1 is SGHTA and CDR2 is FQGNSA. This CDR3 has 12 amino acids. Trimming cost V 5 bases and J 14 bases, with 18 bases left between them. CDR3 amino acids: CASSSLPGPYYF. For the CDR3, the DNA is TGTGCCAGCAGCAGCCTCCCCGGACCCTATTACTTC.

The table lists this clone with a count of one. The chain couples TRBV9 to TRBJ2-7, with 11 bases that match TRBD1. The ends lost 0 bases at V and 4 bases at J; junction bases unmatched: 3. This CDR3 region has 15 residues. CDR1 and CDR2 (germline): SGDLS, YYNGEE. The CDR3, as DNA: TGTGCCAGCAGCGTAGGGGACAGGGGGGTATACGAGCAGTACTTC. Residues: CASSVGDRGVYEQYF.

This clone was observed a single time. The V and J genes are TRBV20-1 and TRBJ2-5; D unresolved. Between the trimmed V and J ends, which lost 6 bases and 10 bases, there was a span of 12 bases. The CDR3 runs to 10 residues. Germline CDR1 DFQATT, CDR2 SNEGSKA (reference sequence). Written as DNA, the CDR3 is TGCAGTGCCCCCAGGAGAGACCAGTACTTC. Amino acids: CSAPRRDQYF.

The V call is TRBV27, the J call TRBJ2-7; no definite D call. Deletions cut 1 base from V and 0 bases from J, with 19 bases between. Germline CDR1 reads MNHEY; CDR2 reads SMNVEV (reference sequence). This CDR3 is built from 18 residues. CDR3 nucleotide sequence: TGTGCCAGCAGTTTATATGCTGAGACCGGGCCGAGCTCCTACGAGCAGTACTTC. It encodes CASSLYAETGPSSYEQYF.

The chain has TRBV5-5 and TRBJ1-3; D possibly corresponds to TRBD1 (5 bases). Trimming stripped 2 bases from V and 0 bases from J, with 15 bases between. The germline CDR1 and CDR2 sequences are SGHKS and YYEKEE (reference sequence). The CDR3 consists of 17 residues. The CDR3 DNA reads as TGTGCCAGCAGCTTCGGGTTGTGGCAGGGCTCTGGAAACACCATATATTTT. It specifies CASSFGLWQGSGNTIYF.

The rearrangement uses TRBV14 and TRBJ1-1; D ambiguous. Trimming stripped 1 base from V and 10 bases from J, with 13 bases between. This CDR3 contains 13 residues. Germline V gene data show CDR1 as SGHDN and CDR2 as FVKESK. The CDR3 coding sequence is TGTGCCAGCAGCCAAGGGTTTGTTAACTTAGCTTTCTTT. This gives the protein CASSQGFVNLAFF. Full variable domain (missing parts from reference TRBV14 and TRBJ1-1): EAGVTQFPSHSVIEKGQTVTLRCDPISGHDNLYWYRRVMGKEIKFLLHFVKESKQDESGMPNNRFLAERTGGTYSTLKVQPAELEDSGVYFCASSQGFVNLAFFGQGTRLTVV.

As for this clone: A single base separates this from a much larger clone, so it may be a read error. The same CDR3 also results from other DNA sequences found in this sample. The chain has TRBV7-9 and TRBJ2-7; 12 nucleotides align to TRBD1. This CDR3 contains 15 residues. V gave up 1 base and J gave up 12 bases; unmatched junction bases: 10. Germline lookup yields CDR1 SEHNR and CDR2 FQNEAQ (reference sequence). As DNA, the CDR3 is TGTGCCAGCAGCTTAGGGGGGGGACAGGGGGCGGAGAGGTACTTC. Amino acid sequence: CASSLGGGQGAERYF.

This clone was detected a few times. CDR3: CASSARTSGQSYNEQFF. DNA for the CDR3: TGTGCCAGCTCAGCTCGGACTAGCGGGCAATCCTACAATGAGCAGTTCTTC. V and J are TRBV18 and TRBJ2-1; 11 nucleotides match TRBD2. Germline CDR1 and CDR2: KGHSH and LQKENI. The CDR3 totals 17 residues. V was pared by 5 bases and J by 1 base, with 7 bases of the junction left unmatched.

V usage is TRBV28 and J usage is TRBJ2-5; no clear D gene. The CDR3 totals 16 residues. Trimming stripped 5 bases from V and 1 base from J, with 17 bases between. The germline CDR1 and CDR2 sequences are MDHEN and SYDVKM. CDR3 DNA sequence: TGTGCCAGCAGTGAATCACGTGGACGTTTCCAAGAGACCCAGTACTTC. Translation: CASSESRGRFQETQYF.

With regard to this clone: This CDR3 is also generated by other DNA sequences in the sample. The gene calls are TRBV30 and TRBJ2-3; D uncertain. Germline assignment: CDR1 GTSNPN and CDR2 SVGIG (reference sequence). This CDR3 spans 12 amino acids. Trimming pared 2 bases from V and 2 bases from J, leaving 5 bases between. CDR3 sequence reads: CAWSPTTDTQYF. The CDR3 coding sequence is TGTGCCTGGAGTCCTACCACAGATACGCAGTATTTT.

In regard to this clone: The sample holds other DNA sequences that translate to the same CDR3. The chain combines TRBV9 with TRBJ2-5, with D uncertain. The germline V and J ends were trimmed by 4 bases and 2 bases, with 9 bases remaining between them. The V gene's germline CDR1 is SGDLS and CDR2 YYNGEE. This CDR3 spans 13 amino acids. The CDR3 spells CASSPGPQETQYF. DNA of the CDR3: TGTGCCAGCAGCCCCGGGCCTCAAGAGACCCAGTACTTC.

V usage is TRBV7-6 and J usage is TRBJ1-3; D unresolved. Between the trimmed V and J ends, which lost 7 bases and 0 bases, there was a span of 4 bases. This CDR3 is built from 12 residues. Germline V lookup: CDR1 SGHVS, CDR2 FNYEAQ. The CDR3 coding sequence is TGTGCCAGCATCGCCTCTGGAAACACCATATATTTT. Translation: CASIASGNTIYF.

The table lists this clone with a few counts. The rearrangement links TRBV9 to TRBJ2-5, with D maybe TRBD1 (6 bases). The CDR3 has 14 residues. Germline V CDR1 and CDR2: SGDLS, YYNGEE. V lost 4 bases and J 7 bases, leaving 17 bases between the germline ends. The CDR3 here is CASSYRTDSPTQYF. The CDR3, as DNA: TGTGCCAGCAGCTACCGGACAGACAGTCCGACCCAGTACTTC.

The chain couples TRBV7-9 to TRBJ2-5; 7 bases agree with TRBD2. Trimming took 3 bases from V and 4 from J; bases not matched to a gene: 8. The CDR3 contains 15 residues. CDR1 SEHNR and CDR2 FQNEAQ come from the germline V gene (reference sequence). The CDR3 DNA reads as TGTGCCAGCAGCTTGCTCGGGGCTAGCGGAGAGACCCAGTACTTC. Its translation is CASSLLGASGETQYF.

V gene TRBV5-4 combines with J gene TRBJ1-5, with 7 bases aligning to TRBD1. There are 15 residues in the CDR3. Germline trimming cut 4 bases from V and 6 bases from J; bases unmatched to any gene: 10. Germline assignment: CDR1 SGHNT and CDR2 YYREEE (reference sequence). The CDR3 DNA reads TGTGCCAGCAGCCCCTGGGCAGGGGGGGCTCAGCCCCAGCATTTT. Its protein is CASSPWAGGAQPQHF.

The chain combines TRBV29-1 with TRBJ2-1, with unresolved D. CDR1 is SQVTM, CDR2 ANQGSEA, per germline. The ends were cut back, 5 bases at V and 8 bases at J, with 16 bases in the middle. There are 13 residues in the CDR3. CDR3 region: CSVHPIYLDEQFF. The CDR3 nucleotides read TGCAGCGTTCACCCCATTTACCTGGATGAGCAGTTCTTC.

This clone came up a few times. The chain has TRBV6-1 and TRBJ2-7; D is unresolved. V gave up 0 bases and J gave up 1 base, with 13 bases separating them. The CDR3 runs to 16 residues. The germline V gene has CDR1 MNHNS and CDR2 SASEGT. The chain's CDR3 is CASSEARSAISYEQYF. In DNA form, the CDR3 reads TGTGCCAGCAGTGAAGCGCGATCTGCTATTTCCTACGAGCAGTACTTC.

This clone was recorded only once. The rearrangement links TRBV7-9 to TRBJ2-7; tentative D call: TRBD2 (5 bases). Germline V gene lookup returns CDR1 SEHNR and CDR2 FQNEAQ (reference sequence). V was shortened by 1 base and J by 7 bases, with 14 bases between the two germline ends. This CDR3 has 14 amino acids. The chain's CDR3 is CASSLVGGSGEQYF. CDR3 in DNA: TGTGCCAGCAGCTTAGTGGGCGGGTCTGGAGAGCAGTACTTC. Together with reference TRBV7-9 and TRBJ2-7, the CDR3 gives the full variable domain: DTGVSQNPRHKITKRGQNVTFRCDPISEHNRLYWYRQTLGQGPEFLTYFQNEAQLEKSRLLSDRFSAERPKGSFSTLEIQRTEQGDSAMYLCASSLVGGSGEQYFGPGTRLTVT.

The V and J genes are TRBV7-9 and TRBJ2-2; D is ambiguous. The CDR3 is 14 residues long. In germline, CDR1 is SEHNR, CDR2 FQNEAQ (reference sequence). The ends were cut back, 6 bases at V and 4 bases at J, with 12 bases in the middle. The CDR3 nucleotides are TGTGCCAGCAGTTACTCCAGTCCCACCGGGGAGCTGTTTTTT. As protein: CASSYSSPTGELFF.